The 9 T cell receptor beta chains below all came from one sample that was sequenced in a study of human T cells and chemical hapten exposure. Time point of the sample: patch test 3, about 24 weeks after DPC sensitization. Treatment specified: therapeutic diphenylcyclopropenone sensitization with weekly scalp DPC. TCRdb redid the calling of the RACE reads with MiXCR, one entry per CDR3 protein. The sample consists of 120,000 or so distinct CDR3 sequences, about 11% of them appearing once. Specimen: whole blood, collected in connection with sensitization to the hapten diphenylcyclopropenone (DPC). These receptors were collected from a woman in her forties or fifties with alopecia areata. Some clones in this sample may be carry-over from other donors' samples.

This clonotype was seen ten or more times. The chain combines TRBV29-1 with TRBJ2-2; maybe TRBD1 (5 bases). In germline, CDR1 is SQVTM, CDR2 ANQGSEA. This CDR3 contains 13 residues. V lost 6 bases, J lost 2 bases, and 10 bases lay in between. The CDR3 coding sequence is TGCAGCGTCGTGACAGTTAACACCGGGGAGCTGTTTTTT. Protein product: CSVVTVNTGELFF.

The chain is built from TRBV7-2 and TRBJ2-5; D may be TRBD1 (7 bases). The ends were cut back, 5 bases at V and 2 bases at J, with 15 bases in the middle. CDR1 is SGHTA and CDR2 is FQGNSA in the germline V gene. The CDR3 runs to 15 residues. The CDR3 region is CASSPGGWFQETQYF. The DNA of the CDR3 is TGTGCCAGCAGCCCAGGGGGGTGGTTTCAAGAGACCCAGTACTTC.

This clonotype was detected a few times. The gene calls are TRBV7-2 and TRBJ2-7, with D perhaps matching TRBD1 (6 bases). Looked up from germline, CDR1 is SGHTA and CDR2 is FQGNSA. The CDR3 totals 15 residues. V lost 7 bases and J 2 bases, leaving 18 bases between the germline ends. CDR3 protein: CASTKTTDSTYEQYF. CDR3 coding DNA: TGTGCCAGCACCAAGACGACGGACAGTACCTACGAGCAGTACTTC.

The chain employs TRBV12-3 or TRBV12-4 and TRBJ2-5, with 8 bases identical to TRBD2. The CDR3 is made up of 14 amino acids. The trim removed 7 bases at V and 2 bases at J, leaving 6 bases unmatched. The CDR3 sequence: CASTPGGPQETQYF. The CDR3 DNA follows: TGTGCCAGCACCCCGGGAGGGCCTCAAGAGACCCAGTACTTC.

The gene calls are TRBV28 and TRBJ2-4, with D uncertain. V gave up 5 bases and J gave up 2 bases, with 10 bases separating them. Germline values: CDR1 MDHEN, CDR2 SYDVKM. This CDR3 contains 14 residues. CDR3 region: CASSVGLTKNIQYF. DNA for the CDR3: TGTGCCAGCAGTGTAGGGTTAACCAAAAACATTCAGTACTTC.

This clonotype came up a few times. The chain carries TRBV4-2 and TRBJ2-1; TRBD2 agrees at 15 bases. Germline V gene sequence: CDR1 LGHNA, CDR2 YNFKEQ. Germline trimming cut 0 bases from V and 9 bases from J; bases unmatched to any gene: 12. The CDR3 contains 19 residues. The CDR3 nucleotides read TGTGCCAGCAGCCAAGAATTAGGACTAGCGGGAGGGCATGGAAGTGAGCAGTTCTTC. Its protein is CASSQELGLAGGHGSEQFF.

This clonotype was observed a handful of times. The V gene is TRBV3-1, the J gene TRBJ2-3; D call uncertain. The CDR3 is 13 residues long. V was clipped by 5 bases and J by 5 bases, with 11 bases between them. Germline CDR1 and CDR2: LGHDT and YNNKEL (reference sequence). The CDR3 DNA sequence: TGTGCCAGCAGCAACCACCAGAGAGATACGCAGTATTTT. This encodes CASSNHQRDTQYF.

This clonotype was seen repeatedly, ten times or more. The chain couples TRBV27 to TRBJ2-7, with D tentatively TRBD1 or TRBD2 (6 bases each). This CDR3 is built from 15 residues. The germline gives CDR1 MNHEY, CDR2 SMNVEV (reference sequence). Between the trimmed V and J ends, which lost 3 bases and 0 bases, there was a span of 12 bases. CDR3 loop: CASSFGGPSSYEQYF. The CDR3 nucleotides are TGTGCCAGCAGTTTTGGGGGGCCGAGCTCCTACGAGCAGTACTTC.

The chain uses TRBV2 and TRBJ1-2; D not resolved. The CDR3 loop spans 12 amino acids. Germline CDR1 and CDR2: SNHLY and FYNNEI. V gave up 11 bases and J gave up 0 bases, with 10 bases separating them. In DNA, the CDR3 is TGTGCCGCCGGGAGCCCTAACTATGGCTACACCTTC. Translation: CAAGSPNYGYTF.